This T cell receptor beta chain emerged from a study of cytomegalovirus exposure and HLA in healthy donors listed by TCRdb under 2017. At the level of the whole study: According to an earlier analysis of a few hundred of the donors, about 179 million T cells yielded 100 million or so unique TCR beta sequences and approximately 280 Gb of sequence data. HLA typing covered class I and class II loci at four-digit resolution. Approximately 310 gigabases of sequencing data and around 88 million unique TCR sequences made up an early release that covered approximately 620 HLA-typed donors. Roughly five DR-DQ haplotypes were handled as single units for association and clustering, since linkage in the cohort was strong. To decide whether each TCR beta V gene segment behaved as functional or pseudogenic, an earlier analysis of some 570 of the donors relied on high-throughput TCR beta sequencing. In a later genetic analysis, genome-wide SNP genotypes for about three fifths of the roughly 670 donors were used, and that subset was treated as a discovery cohort. A later analysis re-analyzed previously published TCR beta repertoires from several hundred donors and added high-resolution HLA genotyping to study TCR occurrence patterns. The study aimed to test whether cataloging public T cell receptors could reveal signatures of past pathogen exposure. Besides the first cohort of around 700 subjects, a separate validation cohort made up of 120 different subjects was used. All discovery cohort repertoires had been generated using a single sequencing platform. Of the roughly 400 genotyped donors, around 81% fell in the genetic ancestry cluster associated with self-reported Caucasian donors. The study used immunosequencing to profile the T cell repertoires of approximately 640 subjects and linked those repertoires to cytomegalovirus serostatus. The number of typed donors differed by locus: about 620-630 for A, B, C, DRB1 and DQB1; 522 for DQA1; 606 for DPA1; and some 430 for DPB1. Donor age, sex, ethnicity and CMV serostatus were collected together with the repertoire data. The study combined high-throughput TCR immunosequencing, statistical association of individual TCRs with disease status, and machine learning to predict cytomegalovirus infection status. Rather than drawing on any new phenotypic data, the later analysis identified candidate immune exposures from TCR beta sequences and the way those sequences occurred across donors. On average, over 200,000 unique TCR beta nucleotide sequences were sequenced per donor among a few hundred genotyped donors of the cohort, with approximately 18% of those sequences being non-productive. What the research found in general, with its limitations: When HLA alleles, especially DR and DQ, strongly co-occurred, attributing TCR associations to individual alleles was difficult. A later analysis found that HLA-associated TCR beta chains were more clonally expanded and had lower generation probabilities than equally common non-associated chains. Broadly in line with IMGT annotations, most TCR beta V segments showed up in productive rearrangements about 87% or about 30% of the time in an earlier analysis of 450 to 750 of the donors. In vitro tests confirmed that a few of the cytomegalovirus-associated TCR beta chains recognize cytomegalovirus antigens. For the cohort, immune exposure information was limited to CMV serostatus. The authors suggested that the approach could potentially be extended to other disease states and immunological phenotypes. A further reported finding was that TCR beta sequences accurately predicted the HLA-A and HLA-B alleles for most subjects in the first cohort. The study listed 150 to 200 TCR beta chains as associated with cytomegalovirus. Specific HLA alleles were associated with 16,951 TCR beta sequences at a false discovery rate of 0.05 in a later analysis. A cluster of highly shared sequence variants was judged likely to be a technical artifact of the sequencing pipeline. An association between a missense DCLRE1C variant and V-gene and J-gene trimming of TCR beta chains was found in a later genetic analysis and replicated in an independent cohort. Because counts were too low, fewer than 20 rarely observed V segments, including chromosome 9 orphons, were excluded from the earlier analysis of a few hundred of the donors. Some IMGT-functional V segments, including TRBV6-2 and TRBV6-3, could not be distinguished by the 87-base-pair reads and were therefore excluded. Presence/absence analyses assumed roughly uniform sequencing depth across donors, an assumption that may not hold. Because some donors lacked HLA typing at each locus, the association tests relied only on the typed subset. Most TCR sequences were observed very rarely across donors, whereas some public TCRs were present in many individuals. Linkage disequilibrium might explain the correlated functional status among segregating V segments, but an unknown experimental factor could not be excluded. According to a later analysis, TCR association rates differed among HLA loci, with DRB1 alleles showing the most associated TCRs and HLA-C alleles showing the fewest. A later genetic analysis reported fewer N-insertions in productive TCRs among donors in an Asian-associated ancestry cluster than the roughly 700-donor mean. According to a later analysis, most CMV-associated TCR beta chains appeared to be HLA-restricted, and the HLA associations seemed to be driven largely by CMV exposure. In this cohort, only TCR beta chains were sequenced, and detectable features were limited by the absence of alpha or paired-chain data. A later analysis reported that several top co-occurrence clusters appeared linked to parvovirus B19, influenza, CMV and Epstein-Barr virus. The classifier was reported to diagnose cytomegalovirus status with high specificity and sensitivity in both the original cohort and the validation cohort.

Per the germline V gene (reference sequence), SGHNT is the CDR1 and YYREEE is the CDR2. The junction carries 8 bases between V and J, which are trimmed by 1 base and 1 base respectively. From the cysteine through the phenylalanine, the CDR3 covers 14 amino acids. Only CDR3 DNA remains: 42 bases, in frame from the first base. In total, 600 or so healthy bone marrow donors made up the cohort. At the time of sampling, all cohort members were nominally healthy, though unrecorded immune exposures were likely present. The donor was CMV seronegative and belonged to the group of 350 or so seronegative cohort members. A peripheral blood sample was provided by each donor, and peripheral blood mononuclear cells were used for TCR beta sequencing. The Qiagen DNeasy Blood Extraction Kit was used to extract genomic DNA from the blood cell samples. Library preparation used the immunoSEQ multiplex PCR assay. A mixture of 60 forward primers for TCR Vbeta segments and 13 reverse primers for TCR Jbeta segments was used in the multiplex PCR. The CDR3 region of rearranged TCR beta genes was amplified from genomic DNA with a multiplex PCR assay. Amplified TCR beta libraries were sequenced as 87-base-pair reads on the Illumina HiSeq System. As for the original processing: Across the 640 or so repertoires, a later analysis counted tens of millions of unique TCR beta chains, around 10 million of which were shared by at least two donors. To remove PCR and sequencing errors, raw reads were error-corrected and collapsed into unique sequences using a nearest-neighbor algorithm that merged closely related sequences. To assign V, D and J gene segments, CDR3 sequences were aligned to IMGT reference sequences. For a sequence to be retained, at least a six-nucleotide match to both a V gene segment and a J gene segment was required. Rearrangements were classified as productive when the CDR3 lacked stop codons and remained in frame with V and J, and all other rearrangements were classified as non-productive. CDR3 was defined according to IMGT convention as the region running from the second conserved V-encoded cysteine to the conserved J-encoded phenylalanine. In an earlier analysis of more than 550 of the donors, sequences lacking an unambiguous match to a single V gene segment were excluded. In an earlier analysis of approximately 500 of the donors, a V segment was called functional when productive rearrangements were above 56.7%, and segregating when the standard deviation between donors exceeded 5%. To diagnose cytomegalovirus status from the catalog of TCR beta chain sequences, a statistical classification framework was built. In a later analysis, V and J genes were assigned by comparing TCR nucleotide sequences against IMGT/GENE-DB human TR gene sequences. The TCRdist pipeline was used in a later analysis to assign CDR3 sequences and most-parsimonious VDJ recombination scenarios. A later analysis defined each TCR beta chain by its CDR3 amino acid sequence plus V-gene family, and excluded reads lacking a unique V-gene family. In a later analysis, 500 to 700 highly shared, low-generation-probability nucleotide sequences were removed to address suspected cross-contamination and a sequencing artifact. In a later analysis, a clonal expansion index was calculated for each public chain from normalized within-repertoire ranks of inferred template counts. Generation probabilities in a later analysis came from a VDJ recombination model fitted to out-of-frame rearrangements, and those results were checked against IGoR. A later analysis scored TCR-TCR, TCR-HLA and TCR-CMV co-occurrence with hypergeometric tests, applying a repertoire-size bias correction to TCR pairs. In a later analysis, false discovery rates were estimated by permuting HLA or CMV assignments 20 times. In a later analysis, co-occurring TCRs were grouped using DBSCAN, with TCRdist sequence similarity added in when clustering inside HLA-allele-positive subsets. Co-occurrence clustering excluded repertoires with fewer than 30,000 or more than 120,000 public chains, plus five with anomalous nucleotide sharing. What TCRdb holds here is the immuneACCESS table cut down to in-frame rearrangements. Part of the clones is not present; checked against another copy, under half of the missing clones reflect an unresolved V gene, and the others are unexplained. The V and J calls and clone size were taken over from that table, and D and trimming were inferred from the DNA. Counted in this sample were 150,000 to 190,000 clones; about three quarters of them appeared once. The top ten constitute under 1.5% of the sample.

Notes on this clone: The clone's antigen remains unknown. Base qualities were left out, and no much larger clone turns up one base away.

This receptor was taken from a man aged 18 to 35 in good health and CMV-seronegative. The sample comprised PBMCs. In this chain, TRBV5-4 is recombined with TRBJ1-1, with an unclear D gene assignment. The encoded CDR3 is CASSLTIANTEAFF. At the DNA level, the sequence is TGTGCCAGCAGCTTGACGATAGCGAACACTGAAGCTTTCTTT.